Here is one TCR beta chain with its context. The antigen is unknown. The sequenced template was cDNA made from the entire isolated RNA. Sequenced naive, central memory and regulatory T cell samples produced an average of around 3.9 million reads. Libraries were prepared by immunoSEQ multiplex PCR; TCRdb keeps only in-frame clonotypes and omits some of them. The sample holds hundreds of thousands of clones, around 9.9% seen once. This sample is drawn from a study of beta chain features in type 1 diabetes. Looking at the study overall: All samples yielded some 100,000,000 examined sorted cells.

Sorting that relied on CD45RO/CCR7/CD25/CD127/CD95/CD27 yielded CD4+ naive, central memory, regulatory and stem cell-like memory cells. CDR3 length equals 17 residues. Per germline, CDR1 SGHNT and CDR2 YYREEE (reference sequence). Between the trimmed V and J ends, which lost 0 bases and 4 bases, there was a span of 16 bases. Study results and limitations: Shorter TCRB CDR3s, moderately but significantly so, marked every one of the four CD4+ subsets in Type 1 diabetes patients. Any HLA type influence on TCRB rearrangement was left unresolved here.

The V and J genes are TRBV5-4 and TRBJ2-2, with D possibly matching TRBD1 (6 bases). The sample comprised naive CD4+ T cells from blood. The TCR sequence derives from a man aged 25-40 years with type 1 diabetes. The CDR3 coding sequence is TGTGCCAGCAGCTTGGGGATGGGGGCCCGGCTCACCGGGGAGCTGTTTTTT. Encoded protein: CASSLGMGARLTGELFF.